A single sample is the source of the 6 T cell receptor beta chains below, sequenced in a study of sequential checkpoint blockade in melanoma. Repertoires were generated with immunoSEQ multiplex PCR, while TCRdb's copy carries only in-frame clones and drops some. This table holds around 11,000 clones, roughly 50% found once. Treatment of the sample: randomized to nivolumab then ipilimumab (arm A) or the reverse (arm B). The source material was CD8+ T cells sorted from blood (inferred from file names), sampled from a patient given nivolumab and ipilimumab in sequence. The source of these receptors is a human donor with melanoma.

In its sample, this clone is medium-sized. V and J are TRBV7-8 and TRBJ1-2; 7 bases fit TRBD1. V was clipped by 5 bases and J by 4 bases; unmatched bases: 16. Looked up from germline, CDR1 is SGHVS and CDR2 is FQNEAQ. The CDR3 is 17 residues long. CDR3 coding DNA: TGTGCCAGCAGCCCCGGTCCATCCGGGACAGCGAGCTATGGCTACACCTTC. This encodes CASSPGPSGTASYGYTF.

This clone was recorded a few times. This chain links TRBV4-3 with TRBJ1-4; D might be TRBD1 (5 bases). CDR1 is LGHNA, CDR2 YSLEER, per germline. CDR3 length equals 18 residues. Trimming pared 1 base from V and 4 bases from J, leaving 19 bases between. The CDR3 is CASSQGGSYGGLNEKLFF. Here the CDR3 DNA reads TGCGCCAGCAGCCAAGGAGGCTCTTATGGGGGACTTAATGAAAAACTGTTTTTT.

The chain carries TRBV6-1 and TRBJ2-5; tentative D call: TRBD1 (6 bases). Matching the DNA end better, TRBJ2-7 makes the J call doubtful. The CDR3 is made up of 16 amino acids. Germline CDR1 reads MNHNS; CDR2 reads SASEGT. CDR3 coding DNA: TGTGCCAGCAGTGAAATAATGCAGGGGAAGAGGTACGAGCAGTACTTC. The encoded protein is CASSEIMQGKRYEQYF.

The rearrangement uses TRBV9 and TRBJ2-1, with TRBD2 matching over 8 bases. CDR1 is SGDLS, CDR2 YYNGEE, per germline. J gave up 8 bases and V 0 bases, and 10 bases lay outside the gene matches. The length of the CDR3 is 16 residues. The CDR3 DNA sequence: TGTGCCAGCAGCGTAGCTGGAAGCGGGAGTATTGATGAGCAGTTCTTC. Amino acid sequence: CASSVAGSGSIDEQFF.

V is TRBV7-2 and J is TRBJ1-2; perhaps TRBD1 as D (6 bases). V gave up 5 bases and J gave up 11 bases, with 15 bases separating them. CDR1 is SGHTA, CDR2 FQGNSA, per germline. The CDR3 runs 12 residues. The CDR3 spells CASSPRTDGYTF. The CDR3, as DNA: TGTGCCAGCAGCCCGAGGACAGACGGGTACACCTTC. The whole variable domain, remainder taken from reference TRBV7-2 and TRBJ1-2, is GAGVSQSPSNKVTEKGKDVELRCDPISGHTALYWYRQSLGQGLEFLIYFQGNSAPDKSGLPSDRFSAERTGGSVSTLTIQRTQQEDSAVYLCASSPRTDGYTFGSGTRLTVV.

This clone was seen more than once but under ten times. The CDR3, as DNA: TGTGCCAGCAGTTTATCGGGCCCCATGTGGCAGTTCTTC. Amino acid sequence: CASSLSGPMWQFF. The V call is TRBV27, the J call TRBJ2-1; unclear D gene. Germline CDR1 is MNHEY and CDR2 is SMNVEV (reference sequence). The germline V and J ends were trimmed by 0 bases and 12 bases, with 12 bases remaining between them. This CDR3 has 13 amino acids.